This TCR beta chain is drawn from a study of T cells in localized non-small cell lung cancer. CDR3 size: 15 residues. V shed 0 bases and J 4 bases; nucleotides not matched to a gene: 3. CDR1 is SGDLS, CDR2 YYNGEE, per germline. Using immunoSEQ multiplex PCR, the repertoire was profiled, and TCRdb retains in-frame clones only, with some absent. Among 43,000 or so clones listed, 90% to 95% were seen once. As for this clone: The target antigen is unknown.

General study results and limits: Those with higher blood T cell density had longer overall survival.

The rearrangement uses TRBV9 and TRBJ2-1; 8 nucleotides align to TRBD2. The sample consisted of PBMCs, taken before any cancer treatment. The receptor was derived from a woman aged 35 to 70 with stage II lung adenocarcinoma. For the CDR3, the DNA is TGTGCCAGCAGCGTAGTGGGCGGGGGGTACAATGAGCAGTTCTTC. As protein: CASSVVGGGYNEQFF.